This TCR beta chain appears in the sequencing data of a study of human T cells and chemical hapten exposure. The length of the CDR3 is 11 residues. Time point of the sample: patch test 1, 2 weeks after DPC sensitization. Sample treatment: therapeutic diphenylcyclopropenone sensitization with weekly scalp DPC. TCRdb fed the RACE reads into MiXCR, producing one record per CDR3 protein. The sample lists about 340,000 distinct CDR3 sequences, around 7% occurring once. This clonotype was seen ten or more times. The sample here was whole blood, taken in connection with sensitization to the hapten diphenylcyclopropenone (DPC). This receptor was identified in a woman between 18 and 29 years old with alopecia areata. Some clones in this sample may be carry-over from other donors' samples. The chain carries TRBV21-1 and TRBJ2-3. TRBV21-1 is termed a pseudogene. DNA of the CDR3: TGTGCCAGCAGCAACAAAGATACGCAGTATTTT. Its protein is CASSNKDTQYF.